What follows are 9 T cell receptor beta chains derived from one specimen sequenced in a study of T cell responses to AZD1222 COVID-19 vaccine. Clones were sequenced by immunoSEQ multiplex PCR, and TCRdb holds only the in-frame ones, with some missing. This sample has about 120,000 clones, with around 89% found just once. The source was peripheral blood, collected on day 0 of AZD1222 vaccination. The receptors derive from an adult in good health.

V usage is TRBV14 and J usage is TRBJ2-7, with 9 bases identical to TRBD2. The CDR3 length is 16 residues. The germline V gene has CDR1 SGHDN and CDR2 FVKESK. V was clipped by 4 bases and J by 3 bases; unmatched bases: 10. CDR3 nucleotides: TGTGCCAGCAGCCTATGCAGACTAGCGGAATACTACGAGCAGTACTTC. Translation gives CASSLCRLAEYYEQYF. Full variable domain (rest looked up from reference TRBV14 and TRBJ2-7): EAGVTQFPSHSVIEKGQTVTLRCDPISGHDNLYWYRRVMGKEIKFLLHFVKESKQDESGMPNNRFLAERTGGTYSTLKVQPAELEDSGVYFCASSLCRLAEYYEQYFGPGTRLTVT.

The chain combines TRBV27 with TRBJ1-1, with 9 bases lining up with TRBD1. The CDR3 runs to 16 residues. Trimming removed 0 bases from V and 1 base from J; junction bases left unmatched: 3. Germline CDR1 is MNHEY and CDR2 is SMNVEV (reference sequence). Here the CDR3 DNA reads TGTGCCAGCAGTTTATCTATGGGACAGGGGAACACTGAAGCTTTCTTT. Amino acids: CASSLSMGQGNTEAFF.

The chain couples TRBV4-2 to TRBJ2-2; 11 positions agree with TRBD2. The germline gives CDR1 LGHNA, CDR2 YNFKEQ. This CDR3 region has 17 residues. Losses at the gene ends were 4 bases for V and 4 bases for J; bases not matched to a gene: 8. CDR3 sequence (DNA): TGTGCCAGCAGCCCCCGAATAGCGGGGGGGGGCACCGGGGAGCTGTTTTTT. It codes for CASSPRIAGGGTGELFF.

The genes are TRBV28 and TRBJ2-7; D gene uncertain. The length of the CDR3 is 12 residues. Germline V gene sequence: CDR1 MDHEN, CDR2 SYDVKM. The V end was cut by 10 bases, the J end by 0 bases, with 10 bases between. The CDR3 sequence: CATTGNSYEQYF. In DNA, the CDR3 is TGTGCCACCACGGGCAACTCCTACGAGCAGTACTTC.

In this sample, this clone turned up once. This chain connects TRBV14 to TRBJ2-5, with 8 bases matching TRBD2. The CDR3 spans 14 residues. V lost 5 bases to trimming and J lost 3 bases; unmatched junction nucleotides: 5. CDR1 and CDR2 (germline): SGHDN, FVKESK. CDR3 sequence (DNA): TGTGCCAGCAGCGGCCGGGGGGGTAAAGAGACCCAGTACTTC. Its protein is CASSGRGGKETQYF.

The CDR3 nucleotides read TGTGCCAGCAGTGGACAGGGTTACGAGCAGTACTTC. It yields the protein CASSGQGYEQYF. This chain connects TRBV2 to TRBJ2-7; 7 bases align to TRBD1. With 4 bases clipped from V and 4 bases from J, the junction kept 1 base outside the gene matches. This CDR3 comprises 12 residues. From germline, CDR1 is SNHLY and CDR2 FYNNEI.

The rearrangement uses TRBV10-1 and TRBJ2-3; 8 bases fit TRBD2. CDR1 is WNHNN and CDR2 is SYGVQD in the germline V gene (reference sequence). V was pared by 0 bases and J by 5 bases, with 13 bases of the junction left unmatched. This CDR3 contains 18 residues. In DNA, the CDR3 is TGCGCCAGCAGTGAGTCCCCGCCGGGGGGGGGACTTGGAGATACGCAGTATTTT. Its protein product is CASSESPPGGGLGDTQYF.

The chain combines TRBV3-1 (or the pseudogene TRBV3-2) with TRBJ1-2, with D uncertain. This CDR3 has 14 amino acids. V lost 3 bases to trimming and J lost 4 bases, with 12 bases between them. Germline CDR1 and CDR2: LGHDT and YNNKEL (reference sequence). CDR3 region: CASSQREVPYGYTF. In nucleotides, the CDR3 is TGTGCCAGCAGCCAGAGAGAGGTCCCCTATGGCTACACCTTC.

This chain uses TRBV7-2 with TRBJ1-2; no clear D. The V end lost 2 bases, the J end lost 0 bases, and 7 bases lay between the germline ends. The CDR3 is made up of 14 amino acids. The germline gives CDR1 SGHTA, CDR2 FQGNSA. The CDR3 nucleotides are TGTGCCAGCAGCTTATCCATAGCTAACTATGGCTACACCTTC. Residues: CASSLSIANYGYTF.